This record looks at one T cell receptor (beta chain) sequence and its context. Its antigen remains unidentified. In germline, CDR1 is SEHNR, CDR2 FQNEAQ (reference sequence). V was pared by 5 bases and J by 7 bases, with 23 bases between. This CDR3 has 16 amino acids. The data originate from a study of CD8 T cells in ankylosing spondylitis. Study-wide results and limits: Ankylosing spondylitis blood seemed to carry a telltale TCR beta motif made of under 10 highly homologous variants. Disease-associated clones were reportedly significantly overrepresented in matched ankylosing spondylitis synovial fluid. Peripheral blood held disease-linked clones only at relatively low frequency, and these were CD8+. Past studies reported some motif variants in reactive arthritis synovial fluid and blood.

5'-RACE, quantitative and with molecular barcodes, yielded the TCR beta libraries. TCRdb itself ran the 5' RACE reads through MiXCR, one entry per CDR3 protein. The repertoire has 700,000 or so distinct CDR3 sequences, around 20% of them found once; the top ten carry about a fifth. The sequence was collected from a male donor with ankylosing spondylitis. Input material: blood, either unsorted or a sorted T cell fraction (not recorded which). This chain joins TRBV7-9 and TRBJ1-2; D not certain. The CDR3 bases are TGTGCCAGCAGCCACCCCGTCATGGAGGCCCTGGGTGGCTACACCTTC. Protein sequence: CASSHPVMEALGGYTF.